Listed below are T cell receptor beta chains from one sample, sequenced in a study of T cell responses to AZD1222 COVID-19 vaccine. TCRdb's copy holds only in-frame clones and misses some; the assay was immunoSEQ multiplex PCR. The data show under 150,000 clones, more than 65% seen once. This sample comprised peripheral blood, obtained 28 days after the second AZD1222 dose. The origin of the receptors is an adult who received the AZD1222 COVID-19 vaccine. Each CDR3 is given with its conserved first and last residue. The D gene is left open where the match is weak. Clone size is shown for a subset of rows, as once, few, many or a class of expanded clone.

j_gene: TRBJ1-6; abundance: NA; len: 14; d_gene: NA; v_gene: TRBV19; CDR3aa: CASSIGGSNSPLHF; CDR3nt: TGTGCCAGTAGTATCGGAGGGAGTAATTCACCCCTCCACTTT
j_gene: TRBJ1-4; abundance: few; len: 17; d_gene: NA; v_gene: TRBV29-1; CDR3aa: CSLTVLAATQANEKLFF; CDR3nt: TGCAGCCTCACCGTCTTGGCGGCTACCCAAGCTAATGAAAAACTGTTTTTT
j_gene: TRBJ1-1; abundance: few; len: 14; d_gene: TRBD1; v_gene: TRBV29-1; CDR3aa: CSVLAGGPNTEAFF; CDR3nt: TGCAGCGTTCTGGCAGGGGGCCCCAACACTGAAGCTTTCTTT
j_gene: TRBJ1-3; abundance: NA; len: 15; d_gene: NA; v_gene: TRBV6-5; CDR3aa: CASRGYAVSGNTIYF; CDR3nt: TGTGCCAGCAGGGGGTACGCCGTCTCTGGAAACACCATATATTTT
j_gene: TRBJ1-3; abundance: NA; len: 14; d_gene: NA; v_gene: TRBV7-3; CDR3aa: CASSLRDHGGTIYF; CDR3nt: TGTGCCAGCAGCTTAAGAGATCACGGAGGCACCATATATTTT
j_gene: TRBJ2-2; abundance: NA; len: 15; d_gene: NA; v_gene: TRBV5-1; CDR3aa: CASSFYRSNTGELFF; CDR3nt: TGCGCCAGCAGCTTTTACAGGTCGAACACCGGGGAGCTGTTTTTT
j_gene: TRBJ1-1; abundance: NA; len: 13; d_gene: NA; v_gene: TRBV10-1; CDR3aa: CASSEGMGDEAFF; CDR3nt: TGCGCCAGCAGTGAAGGCATGGGAGATGAAGCTTTCTTT
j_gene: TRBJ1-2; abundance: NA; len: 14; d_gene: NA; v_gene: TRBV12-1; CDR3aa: CASSFHRKVYGYTF; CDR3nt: TGTGCCAGCAGCTTTCACAGGAAGGTATATGGCTACACCTTC
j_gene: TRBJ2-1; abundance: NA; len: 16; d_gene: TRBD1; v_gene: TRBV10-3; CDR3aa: CAISESGTGRSNEQFF; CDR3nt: TGTGCCATCAGTGAGTCGGGGACAGGGAGATCCAATGAGCAGTTCTTC
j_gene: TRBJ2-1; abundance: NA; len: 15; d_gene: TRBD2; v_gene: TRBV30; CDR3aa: CAWSGLSGGASEQFF; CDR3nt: TGTGCCTGGAGTGGATTGAGCGGGGGGGCCTCTGAGCAGTTCTTC
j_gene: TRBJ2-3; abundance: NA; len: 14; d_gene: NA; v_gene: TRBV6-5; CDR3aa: CASSTPGARDTQYF; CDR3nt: TGTGCCAGCAGTACCCCAGGGGCAAGGGATACGCAGTATTTT
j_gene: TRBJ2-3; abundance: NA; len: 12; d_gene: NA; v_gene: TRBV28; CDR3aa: CASSFEVRTQYF; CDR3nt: TGTGCCAGCAGTTTCGAGGTACGGACGCAGTATTTT
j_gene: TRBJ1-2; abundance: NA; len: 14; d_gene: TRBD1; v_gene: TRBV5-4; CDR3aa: CASSPGDSYYGYTF; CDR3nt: TGTGCCAGCAGCCCAGGGGACAGCTACTATGGCTACACCTTC
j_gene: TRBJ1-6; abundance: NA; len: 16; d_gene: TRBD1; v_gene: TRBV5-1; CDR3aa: CASSSYAPGQGSPLHF; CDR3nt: TGCGCCAGCAGCTCTTACGCACCGGGACAGGGCTCACCCCTCCACTTT
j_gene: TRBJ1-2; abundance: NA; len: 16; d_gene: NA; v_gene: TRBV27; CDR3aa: CASSLIWGALFYGYTF; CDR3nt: TGTGCCAGCAGTTTGATATGGGGGGCGCTTTTCTACGGCTACACCTTC
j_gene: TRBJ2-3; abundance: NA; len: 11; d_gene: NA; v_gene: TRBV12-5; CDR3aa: CASGLRGTQYF; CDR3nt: TGTGCTAGTGGTTTGCGGGGAACGCAGTATTTT
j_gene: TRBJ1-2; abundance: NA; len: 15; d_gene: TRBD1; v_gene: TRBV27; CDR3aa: CASSYYFGTEEGYTF; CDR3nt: TGTGCCAGCAGTTACTATTTCGGGACAGAAGAGGGCTACACCTTC
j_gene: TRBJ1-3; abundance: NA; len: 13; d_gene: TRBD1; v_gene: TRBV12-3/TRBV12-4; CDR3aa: CASSPGQRNTIYF; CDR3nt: TGTGCCAGCAGTCCGGGACAGCGAAACACCATATATTTT
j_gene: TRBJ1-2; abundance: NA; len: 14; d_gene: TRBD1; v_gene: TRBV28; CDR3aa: CASSTGQGGYGYTF; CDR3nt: TGTGCCAGCAGTACCGGACAGGGGGGCTATGGCTACACCTTC
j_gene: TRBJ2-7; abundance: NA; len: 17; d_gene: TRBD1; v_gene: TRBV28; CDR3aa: CASSYTGDRVRDYEQYF; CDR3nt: TGTGCCAGCAGTTACACGGGGGACAGGGTTCGTGACTACGAGCAGTACTTC
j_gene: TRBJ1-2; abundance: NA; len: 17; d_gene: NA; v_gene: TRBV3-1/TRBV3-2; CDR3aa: CASSQGSFGGNLYGYTF; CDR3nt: TGTGCCAGCAGCCAAGGATCATTCGGAGGGAATCTCTATGGCTACACCTTC
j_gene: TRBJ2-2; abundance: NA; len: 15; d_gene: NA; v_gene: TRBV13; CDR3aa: CASPGEGRNTGELFF; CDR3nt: TGTGCCAGCCCCGGAGAGGGGAGGAACACCGGGGAGCTGTTTTTT
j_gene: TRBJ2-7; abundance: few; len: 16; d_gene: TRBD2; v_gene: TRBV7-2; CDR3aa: CASSVLGLAGGYEQYF; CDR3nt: TGTGCCAGCAGCGTACTGGGACTAGCGGGGGGATACGAGCAGTACTTC
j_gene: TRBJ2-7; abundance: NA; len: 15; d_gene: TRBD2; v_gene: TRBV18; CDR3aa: CASSPISGGLNEQYF; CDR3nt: TGTGCCAGCTCACCTATTAGCGGGGGCCTAAACGAGCAGTACTTC
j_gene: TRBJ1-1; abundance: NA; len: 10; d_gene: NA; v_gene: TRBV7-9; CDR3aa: CASTREEAFF; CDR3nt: TGTGCCAGCACCAGGGAAGAAGCTTTCTTT
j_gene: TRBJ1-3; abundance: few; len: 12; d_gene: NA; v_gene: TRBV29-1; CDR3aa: CSVETAGNTIYF; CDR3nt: TGCAGCGTTGAGACAGCTGGAAACACCATATATTTT
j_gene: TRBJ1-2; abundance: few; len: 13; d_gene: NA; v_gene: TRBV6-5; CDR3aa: CASRPRARYGYTF; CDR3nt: TGTGCCAGCAGACCCCGGGCCCGCTATGGCTACACCTTC
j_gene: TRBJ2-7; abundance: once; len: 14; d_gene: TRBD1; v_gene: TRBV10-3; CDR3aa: CAIAVTGVSYEQYF; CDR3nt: TGTGCCATCGCCGTGACAGGGGTGTCCTACGAGCAGTACTTC
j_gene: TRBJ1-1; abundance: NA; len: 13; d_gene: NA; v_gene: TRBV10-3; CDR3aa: CAITRGGNTEAFF; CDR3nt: TGTGCCATCACCCGGGGGGGGAACACTGAAGCTTTCTTT
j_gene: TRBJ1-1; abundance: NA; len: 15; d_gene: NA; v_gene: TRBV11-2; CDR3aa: CASSLDSRLNTEAFF; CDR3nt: TGTGCCAGCAGCTTAGATTCGCGTTTGAACACTGAAGCTTTCTTT
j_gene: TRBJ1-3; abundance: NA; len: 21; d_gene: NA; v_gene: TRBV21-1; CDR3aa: CASSKDPRLNPERNSGNTIYF; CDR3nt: TGTGCCAGCAGCAAAGATCCCAGGCTAAACCCCGAACGTAACTCTGGAAACACCATATATTTT
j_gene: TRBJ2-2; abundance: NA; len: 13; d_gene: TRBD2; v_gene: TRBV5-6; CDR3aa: CASGSGGVGELFF; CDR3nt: TGTGCCAGCGGCAGCGGGGGGGTAGGGGAGCTGTTTTTT
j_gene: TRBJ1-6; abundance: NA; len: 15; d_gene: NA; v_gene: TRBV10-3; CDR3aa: CAISESPGRDSPLHF; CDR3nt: TGTGCCATCAGTGAGTCGCCGGGGAGGGATTCACCCCTCCACTTT
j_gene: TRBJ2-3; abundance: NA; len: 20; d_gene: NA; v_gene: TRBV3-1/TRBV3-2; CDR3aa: CASTTGRRRVYQSVTDTQYF; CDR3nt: TGTGCCAGCACCACTGGACGGAGGCGCGTTTATCAGTCCGTCACAGATACGCAGTATTTT
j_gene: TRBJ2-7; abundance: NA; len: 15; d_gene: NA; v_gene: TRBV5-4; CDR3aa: CASSLGLGEFYEQYF; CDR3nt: TGTGCCAGCAGCTTGGGGCTAGGGGAGTTCTACGAGCAGTACTTC
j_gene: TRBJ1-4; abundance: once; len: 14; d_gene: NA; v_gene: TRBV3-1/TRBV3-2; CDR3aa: CASSQEGGNEKLFF; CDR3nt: TGTGCCAGCAGCCAAGAGGGGGGTAACGAAAAACTGTTTTTT
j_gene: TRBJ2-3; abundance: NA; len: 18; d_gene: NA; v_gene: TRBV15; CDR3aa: CATNTRGYPQTMGDTQYF; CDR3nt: TGTGCCACCAACACCCGAGGGTACCCCCAGACTATGGGAGATACGCAGTATTTT
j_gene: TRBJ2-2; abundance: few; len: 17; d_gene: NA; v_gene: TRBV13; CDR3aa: CASSPTKDMLNTGELFF; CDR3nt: TGTGCCAGCAGCCCGACTAAGGACATGCTGAACACCGGGGAGCTGTTTTTT
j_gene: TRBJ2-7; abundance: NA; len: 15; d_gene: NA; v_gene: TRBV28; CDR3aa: CASSLTGEDPYEQYF; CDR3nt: TGTGCCAGCAGTTTGACGGGGGAAGACCCTTACGAGCAGTACTTC
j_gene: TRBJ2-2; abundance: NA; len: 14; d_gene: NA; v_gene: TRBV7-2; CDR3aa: CASSSPGGSGELFF; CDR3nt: TGTGCCAGCAGCTCCCCCGGGGGCTCCGGGGAGCTGTTTTTT
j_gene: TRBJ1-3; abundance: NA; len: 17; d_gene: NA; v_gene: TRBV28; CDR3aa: CASFRGSSFYSGNTIYF; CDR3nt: TGTGCCAGCTTTAGGGGGAGTTCTTTCTACTCTGGAAACACCATATATTTT
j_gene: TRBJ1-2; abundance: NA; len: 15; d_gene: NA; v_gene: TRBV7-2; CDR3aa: CASSPGGQSNYGYTF; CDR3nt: TGTGCCAGCAGCCCAGGAGGACAGTCTAACTATGGCTACACCTTC
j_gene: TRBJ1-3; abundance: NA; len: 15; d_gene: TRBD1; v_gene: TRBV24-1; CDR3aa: CATSDARGTGDTIYF; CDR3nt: TGTGCCACCAGTGATGCTAGGGGGACAGGTGACACCATATATTTT